The clone carrying this T cell receptor beta chain has more than one count but fewer than ten. This sample was taken from a study of OX40 agonist ivuxolimab in advanced cancers. The method was immunoSEQ multiplex PCR; TCRdb's version includes in-frame clones alone and lacks a portion of them. The data hold roughly 11,000 clones, with roughly 77% observed a single time. The ends were cut back, 5 bases at V and 11 bases at J, with 13 bases in the middle. The CDR3 totals 12 residues. Germline lookup yields CDR1 GTSNPN and CDR2 SVGIG (reference sequence). Specimen: CD4+ or CD8+ T cells sorted from blood, collected in a trial of the OX40 agonist ivuxolimab. This rearrangement joins TRBV30 to TRBJ1-6; D ambiguous. This receptor was identified in an adult with an advanced solid tumor such as melanoma, head and neck, liver or kidney cancer. CDR3 region: CAWGLALAPLHF. In DNA, the CDR3 is TGTGCCTGGGGGCTGGCATTGGCACCCCTCCACTTT. Together with reference TRBV30 and TRBJ1-6, the CDR3 gives the full variable domain: SQTIHQWPATLVQPVGSPLSLECTVEGTSNPNLYWYRQAAGRGLQLLFYSVGIGQISSEVPQNLSASRPQDRQFILSSKKLLLSDSGFYLCAWGLALAPLHFGNGTRLTVT.